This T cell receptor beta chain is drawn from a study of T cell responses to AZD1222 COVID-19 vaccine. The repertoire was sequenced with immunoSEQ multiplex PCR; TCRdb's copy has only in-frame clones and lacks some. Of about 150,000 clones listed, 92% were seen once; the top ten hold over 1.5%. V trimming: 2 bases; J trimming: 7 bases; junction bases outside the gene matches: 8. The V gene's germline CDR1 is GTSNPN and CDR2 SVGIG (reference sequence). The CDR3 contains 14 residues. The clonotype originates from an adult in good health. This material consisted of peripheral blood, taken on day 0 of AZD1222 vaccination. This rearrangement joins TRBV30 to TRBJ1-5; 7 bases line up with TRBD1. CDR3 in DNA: TGTGCCTGGAGTTACAGGGGAGGAGGACAGCCCCAGCATTTT. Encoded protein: CAWSYRGGGQPQHF.